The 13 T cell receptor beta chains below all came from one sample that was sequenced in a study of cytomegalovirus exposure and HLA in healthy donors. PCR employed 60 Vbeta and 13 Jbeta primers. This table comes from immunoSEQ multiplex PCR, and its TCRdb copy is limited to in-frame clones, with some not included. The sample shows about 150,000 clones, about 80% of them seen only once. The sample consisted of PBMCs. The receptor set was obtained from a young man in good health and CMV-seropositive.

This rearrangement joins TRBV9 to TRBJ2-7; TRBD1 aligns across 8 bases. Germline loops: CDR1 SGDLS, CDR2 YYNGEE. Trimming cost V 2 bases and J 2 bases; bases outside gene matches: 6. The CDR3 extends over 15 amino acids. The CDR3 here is CASSVSGTGAYEQYF. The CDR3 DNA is TGTGCCAGCAGCGTTAGTGGGACAGGCGCCTACGAGCAGTACTTC.

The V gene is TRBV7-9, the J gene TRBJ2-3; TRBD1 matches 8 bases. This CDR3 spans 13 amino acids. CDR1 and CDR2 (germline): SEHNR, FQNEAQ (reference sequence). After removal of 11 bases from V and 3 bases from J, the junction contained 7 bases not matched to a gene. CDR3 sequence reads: CAERTGSTDTQYF. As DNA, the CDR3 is TGTGCCGAACGGACAGGGTCGACAGATACGCAGTATTTT.

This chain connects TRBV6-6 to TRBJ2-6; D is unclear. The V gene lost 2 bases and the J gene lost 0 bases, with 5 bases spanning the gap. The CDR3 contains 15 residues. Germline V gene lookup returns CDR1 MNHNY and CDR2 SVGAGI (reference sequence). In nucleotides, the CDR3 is TGTGCCAGCAGTTACGTGAGCTCTGGGGCCAACGTCCTGACTTTC. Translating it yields CASSYVSSGANVLTF.

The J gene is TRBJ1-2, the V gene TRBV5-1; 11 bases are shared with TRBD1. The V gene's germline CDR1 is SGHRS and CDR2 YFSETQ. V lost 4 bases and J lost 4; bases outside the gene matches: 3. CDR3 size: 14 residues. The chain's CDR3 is CASSGQGAGYGYTF. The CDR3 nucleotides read TGCGCCAGCAGCGGACAGGGGGCGGGCTATGGCTACACCTTC.

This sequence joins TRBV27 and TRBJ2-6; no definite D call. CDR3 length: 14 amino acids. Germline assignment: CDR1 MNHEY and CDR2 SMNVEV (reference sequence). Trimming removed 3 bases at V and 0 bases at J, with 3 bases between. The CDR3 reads CASSFLSGANVLTF. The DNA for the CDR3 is TGTGCCAGCAGTTTTCTCTCTGGGGCCAACGTCCTGACTTTC.

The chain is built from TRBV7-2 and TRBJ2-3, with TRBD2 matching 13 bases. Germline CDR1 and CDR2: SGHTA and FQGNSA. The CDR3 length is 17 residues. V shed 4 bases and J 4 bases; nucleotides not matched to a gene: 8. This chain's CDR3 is CASSYGLAGEFPDTQYF. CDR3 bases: TGTGCCAGCAGCTACGGACTAGCGGGAGAGTTTCCAGATACGCAGTATTTT.

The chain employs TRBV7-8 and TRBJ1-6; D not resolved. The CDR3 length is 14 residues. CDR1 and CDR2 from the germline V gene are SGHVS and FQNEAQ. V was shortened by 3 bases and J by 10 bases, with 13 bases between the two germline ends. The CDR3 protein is CASSLRGSMSPLHF. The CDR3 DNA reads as TGTGCCAGCAGCTTGCGGGGTTCTATGTCACCCCTCCACTTT.

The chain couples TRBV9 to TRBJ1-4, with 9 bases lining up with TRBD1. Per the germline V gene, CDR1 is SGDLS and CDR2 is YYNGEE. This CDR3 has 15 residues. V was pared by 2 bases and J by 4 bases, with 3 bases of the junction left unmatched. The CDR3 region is CASSVGQGVNEKLFF. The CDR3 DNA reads TGTGCCAGCAGCGTGGGACAGGGAGTTAATGAAAAACTGTTTTTT.

The CDR3 sequence: CASSAGTGRAGELFF. The CDR3 DNA follows: TGTGCCAGCAGCGCCGGGACAGGTCGGGCCGGGGAGCTGTTTTTT. This sequence joins TRBV5-6 and TRBJ2-2, with 8 bases lining up with TRBD1. The J segment lost 6 bases and the V segment lost 4 bases, leaving 8 bases of the junction unmatched. The CDR3 sequence is 15 residues long. Germline V gene sequence: CDR1 SGHDT, CDR2 YYEEEE.

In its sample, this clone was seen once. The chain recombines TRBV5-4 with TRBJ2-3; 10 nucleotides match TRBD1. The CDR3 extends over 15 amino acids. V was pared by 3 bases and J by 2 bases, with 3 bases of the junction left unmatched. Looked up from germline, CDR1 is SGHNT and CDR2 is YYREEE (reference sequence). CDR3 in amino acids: CASSSDRGVTDTQYF. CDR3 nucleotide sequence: TGTGCCAGCAGCTCGGACAGGGGGGTCACAGATACGCAGTATTTT. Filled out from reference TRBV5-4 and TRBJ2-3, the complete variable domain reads ETGVTQSPTHLIKTRGQQVTLRCSSQSGHNTVSWYQQALGQGPQFIFQYYREEENGRGNFPPRFSGLQFPNYSSELNVNALELDDSALYLCASSSDRGVTDTQYFGPGTRLTVL.

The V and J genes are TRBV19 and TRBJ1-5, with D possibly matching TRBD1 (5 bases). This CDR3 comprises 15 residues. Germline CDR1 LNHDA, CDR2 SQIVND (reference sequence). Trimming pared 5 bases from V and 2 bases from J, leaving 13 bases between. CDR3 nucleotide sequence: TGTGCCAGTAGTGACCAGGGAACGGGCAATCAGCCCCAGCATTTT. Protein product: CASSDQGTGNQPQHF.

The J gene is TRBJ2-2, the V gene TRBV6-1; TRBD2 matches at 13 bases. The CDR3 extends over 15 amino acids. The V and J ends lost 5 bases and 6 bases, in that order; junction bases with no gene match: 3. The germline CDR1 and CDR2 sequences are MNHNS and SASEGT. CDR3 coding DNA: TGTGCCAGCAGTACTAGCGGGAGGGTCGCCGGGGAGCTGTTTTTT. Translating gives CASSTSGRVAGELFF.

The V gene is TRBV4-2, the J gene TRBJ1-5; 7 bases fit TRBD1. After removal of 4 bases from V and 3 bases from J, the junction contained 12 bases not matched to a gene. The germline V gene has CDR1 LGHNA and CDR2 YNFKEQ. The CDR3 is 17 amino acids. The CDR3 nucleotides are TGTGCCAGCAGCCCTAACAGTCCGGGACAGTACAATCAGCCCCAGCATTTT. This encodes CASSPNSPGQYNQPQHF.